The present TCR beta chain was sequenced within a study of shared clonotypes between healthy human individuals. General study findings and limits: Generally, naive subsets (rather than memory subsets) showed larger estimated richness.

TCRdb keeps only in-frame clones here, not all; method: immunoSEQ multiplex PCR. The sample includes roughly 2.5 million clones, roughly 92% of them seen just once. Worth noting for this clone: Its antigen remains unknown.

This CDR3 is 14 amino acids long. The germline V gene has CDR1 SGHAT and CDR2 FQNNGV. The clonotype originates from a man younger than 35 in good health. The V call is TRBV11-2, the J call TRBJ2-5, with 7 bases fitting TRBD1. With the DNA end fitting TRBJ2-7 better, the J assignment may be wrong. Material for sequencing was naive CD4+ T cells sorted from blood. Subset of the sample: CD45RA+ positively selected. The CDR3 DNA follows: TGTGCCAGCAGCTGGCTTGGGACAGTAATCGAGCAGTACTTC. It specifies CASSWLGTVIEQYF.